What follows are 28 T cell receptor beta chains derived from one specimen sequenced in a study of T cells in Graves' hyperthyroidism and ophthalmopathy. RNA transcripts gave rise to amplified TCR beta CDR3 regions. With the HTBI primer set, the TCR CDR3 went through a first round of RT-PCR. TCRdb analysed the multiplex PCR reads with MiXCR anew, one entry per CDR3 protein. The sample carries around 690,000 distinct CDR3 sequences, approximately 15% recorded once. The specimen sequenced was blood. The receptors originated from a man aged 50-59 years with Graves' hyperthyroidism.

This clonotype was seen repeatedly, ten times or more. This chain uses TRBV30 with TRBJ1-2, with D unclear. The V and J ends lost 1 base and 4 bases respectively, with 10 bases between them. Per germline, CDR1 GTSNPN and CDR2 SVGIG (reference sequence). The CDR3 is 13 amino acids. The CDR3 spells CAWSDGRSYGYTF. DNA for the CDR3: TGTGCCTGGAGTGACGGCCGCAGCTATGGCTACACCTTC.

This clonotype was picked up a small number of times. The chain employs TRBV24-1 and TRBJ2-5; D is possibly TRBD2 (6 bases). In germline, CDR1 is KGHDR, CDR2 SFDVKD. V was trimmed by 4 bases and J by 0 bases, leaving 14 bases between them. The CDR3 has 16 amino acids. CDR3 protein: CATSDRLDPYQETQYF. The CDR3 nucleotides are TGTGCCACCAGTGACAGACTAGATCCTTACCAAGAGACCCAGTACTTC.

V and J are TRBV18 and TRBJ1-1; 8 bases align to TRBD1. V lost 4 bases and J lost 1; bases outside the gene matches: 5. This CDR3 comprises 15 residues. Looked up from germline, CDR1 is KGHSH and CDR2 is LQKENI. DNA of the CDR3: TGTGCCAGCTCACTTCTGACAGGGGCGAACACTGAAGCTTTCTTT. It yields the protein CASSLLTGANTEAFF.

The gene calls are TRBV6-1 and TRBJ2-5; D is perhaps TRBD2 (6 bases). Between the trimmed V and J ends, which lost 5 bases and 5 bases, there was a span of 12 bases. This CDR3 spans 13 amino acids. The germline V gene has CDR1 MNHNS and CDR2 SASEGT. CDR3 in amino acids: CASSRRDGETQYF. Written as DNA, the CDR3 is TGTGCCAGCAGTCGGCGGGATGGGGAGACCCAGTACTTC.

The rearrangement joins TRBV19 to TRBJ2-1; a weak D match, TRBD2 (5 bases). There are 14 residues in the CDR3. V lost 8 bases, J lost 5 bases, and 16 bases lay in between. Germline values: CDR1 LNHDA, CDR2 SQIVND (reference sequence). The chain's CDR3 is CASRAGVVHNEQFF. In DNA form, the CDR3 reads TGTGCCAGTCGCGCGGGTGTCGTCCACAATGAGCAGTTCTTC.

This chain uses TRBV19 with TRBJ1-2; D unclear. The CDR3 sequence is 14 residues long. The V and J ends lost 6 bases and 3 bases respectively, with 14 bases between them. Germline V gives CDR1 LNHDA, CDR2 SQIVND (reference sequence). CDR3 region: CASSLTDGDYGYTF. The CDR3 DNA is TGTGCCAGTAGCTTAACGGACGGTGACTATGGCTACACCTTC.

At least ten counts were recorded for this clonotype. The chain recombines TRBV2 with TRBJ2-5; D is uncertain. This CDR3 contains 12 residues. Germline V gene sequence: CDR1 SNHLY, CDR2 FYNNEI. The V and J ends lost 6 bases and 4 bases respectively, with 9 bases between them. The CDR3 is CASSRDGETQYF. For the CDR3, the DNA is TGTGCCAGCAGCCGCGACGGAGAGACCCAGTACTTC.

This clonotype has a count of ten or more. This chain connects TRBV10-1 to TRBJ2-1; D uncertain. CDR3 size: 13 residues. Germline lookup yields CDR1 WNHNN and CDR2 SYGVQD (reference sequence). Trimming removed 8 bases from V and 6 bases from J, with 14 bases in between. The CDR3, as DNA: TGCGCCAGCTCCCCTTGGGTAGCCAATGAGCAGTTCTTC. It encodes CASSPWVANEQFF.

At least ten counts were recorded for this clonotype. The chain joins TRBV6-1 to TRBJ2-3; D is undetermined. CDR3 length: 12 amino acids. Germline loops: CDR1 MNHNS, CDR2 SASEGT. The V end was cut by 4 bases, the J end by 0 bases, with 2 bases between. The CDR3: CASSASTDTQYF. The CDR3 DNA is TGTGCCAGCAGTGCTAGCACAGATACGCAGTATTTT.

This clonotype was seen a handful of times. The chain has TRBV20-1 and TRBJ2-3, with 16 bases matching TRBD2. The CDR3 is 14 amino acids. The junction had 2 bases not matched to a gene; V was cut back by 5 bases and J by 6 bases. The germline V gene encodes CDR1 DFQATT and CDR2 SNEGSKA (reference sequence). DNA for the CDR3: TGCAGTGCTGGGACTAGCGGGAGGGGTGATACGCAGTATTTT. Its translation is CSAGTSGRGDTQYF.

This clonotype was recorded a few times. V usage is TRBV10-1 and J usage is TRBJ2-1; 10 bases line up with TRBD2. With 4 bases clipped from V and 10 bases from J, the junction kept 7 bases outside the gene matches. This CDR3 contains 14 residues. CDR1 is WNHNN, CDR2 SYGVQD, per germline (reference sequence). The CDR3 protein is CASSVASGSLEQFF. As DNA, the CDR3 is TGCGCCAGCAGTGTGGCTAGCGGGAGTCTAGAGCAGTTCTTC.

This clonotype was observed a handful of times. The chain employs TRBV28 and TRBJ1-5; TRBD1 agrees at 8 bases. This CDR3 is built from 15 residues. CDR1 and CDR2 (germline): MDHEN, SYDVKM. V shed 4 bases and J 1 base; nucleotides not matched to a gene: 3. The CDR3: CASSSGGQSNQPQHF. The CDR3 DNA reads as TGTGCCAGCAGTTCAGGGGGCCAAAGCAATCAGCCCCAGCATTTT.

This clonotype was counted many times. V usage is TRBV7-2 and J usage is TRBJ1-2; D possibly corresponds to TRBD1 (5 bases). This CDR3 is built from 13 residues. The ends were cut back, 5 bases at V and 8 bases at J, with 15 bases in the middle. Looked up from germline, CDR1 is SGHTA and CDR2 is FQGNSA. The CDR3 loop is CASSQIQGRGYTF. Written as DNA, the CDR3 is TGTGCCAGCAGCCAAATCCAGGGACGCGGCTACACCTTC.

This clonotype was observed a handful of times. V usage is TRBV18 and J usage is TRBJ1-1; 7 bases line up with TRBD1. CDR1 is KGHSH, CDR2 LQKENI, per germline. This CDR3 has 16 amino acids. Trimming cost V 4 bases and J 1 base; bases outside gene matches: 9. CDR3 sequence reads: CASSLGTENSNTEAFF. The CDR3, as DNA: TGTGCCAGCTCACTAGGGACAGAAAACTCGAACACTGAAGCTTTCTTT.

The chain combines TRBV6-2 or TRBV6-3 with TRBJ2-1; possible D gene TRBD2, 6 bases. This CDR3 contains 14 residues. From germline, CDR1 is MNHEY and CDR2 SVGEGT. V was shortened by 6 bases and J by 5 bases, with 14 bases between the two germline ends. CDR3 in amino acids: CASSQTGLHNEQFF. CDR3 coding DNA: TGTGCCAGCAGCCAGACGGGACTGCACAATGAGCAGTTCTTC.

This clonotype came up many times. V and J are TRBV11-2 and TRBJ2-5; D possibly corresponds to TRBD1 (8 bases). From germline, CDR1 is SGHAT and CDR2 FQNNGV. The V gene lost 2 bases and the J gene lost 1 base, with 17 bases spanning the gap. There are 17 residues in the CDR3. CDR3: CASSLRTGGGSQETQYF. In DNA, the CDR3 is TGTGCCAGCAGCTTACGAACAGGGGGAGGGTCCCAAGAGACCCAGTACTTC.

This clonotype was seen a handful of times. CDR3 region: CASSPLSSYNSPLHF. DNA of the CDR3: TGTGCCAGCAGCCCACTGAGCTCCTATAATTCACCCCTCCACTTT. The chain recombines TRBV7-6 with TRBJ1-6; no firm D call. The CDR3 runs to 15 residues. Germline V gene sequence: CDR1 SGHVS, CDR2 FNYEAQ. V was shortened by 5 bases and J by 0 bases, with 8 bases between the two germline ends.

The gene calls are TRBV18 and TRBJ1-3; 12 bases align to TRBD1. CDR1 is KGHSH and CDR2 is LQKENI in the germline V gene. After removal of 6 bases from V and 0 bases from J, the junction contained 3 bases not matched to a gene. CDR3 length: 16 amino acids. The CDR3 DNA reads TGTGCCAGCTCTGGGACAGGGGGCAACTCTGGAAACACCATATATTTT. Translation gives CASSGTGGNSGNTIYF. Variable domain in full (rest from reference TRBV18 and TRBJ1-3): NAGVMQNPRHLVRRRGQEARLRCSPMKGHSHVYWYRQLPEEGLKFMVYLQKENIIDESGMPKERFSAEFPKEGPSILRIQQVVRGDSAAYFCASSGTGGNSGNTIYFGEGSWLTVV.

This clonotype was seen only a few times. DNA for the CDR3: TGTGCCAGCAGTCAACAGGAAGCCCTGAAGCCCCAGCATTTT. Translation: CASSQQEALKPQHF. This chain joins TRBV28 and TRBJ1-5; possibly TRBD1 for D (5 bases). The CDR3 runs 14 residues. V was pared by 5 bases and J by 8 bases, with 16 bases between. The germline CDR1 and CDR2 sequences are MDHEN and SYDVKM.

Regarding this clonotype: Germline is not matched at one junction end, which may reflect a read error. This chain connects TRBV30 to TRBJ2-2, with D perhaps matching TRBD2 (5 bases). Germline CDR1 reads GTSNPN; CDR2 reads SVGIG (reference sequence). The CDR3 sequence is 15 residues long. CDR3 sequence: CARSPSSFNTGELFF. DNA of the CDR3: TGTGCCCGGAGTCCGTCTAGCTTTAACACCGGGGAGCTGTTTTTT.

This clonotype was seen just once. A read error may explain this, as a much larger clone is one base away. The chain uses TRBV7-2 and TRBJ2-7, with 8 nucleotides matching TRBD1. CDR3 length equals 16 residues. V lost 2 bases, J lost 4 bases, and 10 bases stayed unmatched. Looked up from germline, CDR1 is SGHTA and CDR2 is FQGNSA. The CDR3 DNA is TGTGCCAGCAGCTTATTTGGACAGGGCGCTGGATACGAGCAGTACTTC. Translated: CASSLFGQGAGYEQYF.

The table lists this clonotype with many counts. V usage is TRBV15 and J usage is TRBJ2-3; 8 nucleotides agree with TRBD2. The CDR3 runs 13 residues. Germline V CDR1 and CDR2: LNHNV, YYDKDF (reference sequence). Trimming at V came to 8 bases and at J to 4 bases, leaving 5 bases not matched to a gene. CDR3 bases: TGTGCCACCGGAGCGGGAGTGGCAGATACGCAGTATTTT. This sequence encodes CATGAGVADTQYF.

In this sample, this clonotype turned up many times. This chain's CDR3 is CAWGEGQAPETQYF. The CDR3 DNA follows: TGTGCCTGGGGCGAAGGACAGGCTCCAGAGACCCAGTACTTC. This sequence joins TRBV30 and TRBJ2-5; 7 bases match TRBD1. Germline loops: CDR1 GTSNPN, CDR2 SVGIG (reference sequence). Trimming at V came to 5 bases and at J to 4 bases, leaving 10 bases not matched to a gene. The CDR3 contains 14 residues.

This clonotype was observed a few times. CDR3 residues: CATSRSGRDWTDTQYF. CDR3 nucleotide sequence: TGTGCCACCTCCCGTAGCGGGAGGGATTGGACAGATACGCAGTATTTT. The rearrangement joins TRBV24-1 to TRBJ2-3; TRBD2 matches at 11 bases. The V gene's germline CDR1 is KGHDR and CDR2 SFDVKD. Trimming took 9 bases from V and 3 from J; bases not matched to a gene: 10. This CDR3 is built from 16 residues.

In this sample, this clonotype turned up a few times. The chain combines TRBV5-1 with TRBJ2-7; 10 nucleotides agree with TRBD1. With 1 base clipped from V and 5 bases from J, the junction kept 9 bases outside the gene matches. Germline V gene sequence: CDR1 SGHRS, CDR2 YFSETQ. CDR3 size: 16 residues. The CDR3 bases are TGCGCCAGCAGCTTGCTTCCCGGGACAGGGGCCCACGAGCAGTACTTC. This sequence encodes CASSLLPGTGAHEQYF.

Comment on this clonotype: A much larger clone lies one base from this, so it may be a read error. The rearrangement links TRBV5-1 to TRBJ2-7; D remains ambiguous. Germline values: CDR1 SGHRS, CDR2 YFSETQ. CDR3 length: 14 amino acids. The DNA for the CDR3 is TGCGCCAGCAGCTTTAGTAGGGCGCCCTACGAGCACTACTTC. It codes for CASSFSRAPYEHYF.

The chain joins TRBV7-3 to TRBJ2-2; 11 bases map to TRBD2. CDR3 length: 18 residues. Losses at the gene ends were 2 bases for V and 2 bases for J; bases not matched to a gene: 7. Looked up from germline, CDR1 is SGHTA and CDR2 is FQGTGA. The CDR3 sequence: CASSLLFGLAGNTGELFF. DNA of the CDR3: TGTGCCAGCAGCTTACTATTCGGACTAGCGGGTAACACCGGGGAGCTGTTTTTT.

This sequence joins TRBV5-4 and TRBJ2-7; the D gene could be TRBD1 or TRBD2 (5 bases each). The germline CDR1 and CDR2 sequences are SGHNT and YYREEE (reference sequence). V dropped 0 bases and J dropped 3 bases, with 16 bases sitting between them. The CDR3 sequence is 16 residues long. The CDR3 loop reads CASSLGEYRDGYEQYF. In DNA form, the CDR3 reads TGTGCCAGCAGCTTGGGAGAGTACCGGGACGGCTACGAGCAGTACTTC.